The clone carrying this TCR beta chain has a handful of counts. These data come from a study of T cell responses to AZD1222 COVID-19 vaccine. Here immunoSEQ multiplex PCR was the method, and the copy in TCRdb shows in-frame clones only, minus some. In the table there are approximately 170,000 clones, 87% of which are singletons. This receptor was identified in an adult who received the AZD1222 COVID-19 vaccine. The sequences come from peripheral blood, collected 28 days after the second AZD1222 dose.

The CDR3 loop reads CASSGGGHILHF. Written as DNA, the CDR3 is TGTGCCAGCAGCGGTGGAGGACATATACTCCACTTT. The chain is built from TRBV7-9 and TRBJ1-6; tentative D call: TRBD1 (5 bases). The CDR3 covers 12 residues. The V end lost 5 bases, the J end lost 16 bases, and 15 bases lay between the germline ends. Germline V CDR1 and CDR2: SEHNR, FQNEAQ (reference sequence).